This entry concerns a single T cell receptor (beta chain). This clonotype was found many times. Its antigen remains undetermined. Base qualities are missing; no much larger clone stands one base away. The data were obtained in a study of CD8 T cells in ankylosing spondylitis (dated by TCRdb to between 2016 and 2019). For the study in its entirety: The study set out to find disease-linked TCR variants by profiling T cell receptor beta repertoires in ankylosing spondylitis patients and healthy donors. The full study cohort comprised 25 ankylosing spondylitis patients and around 100 healthy donors. Peripheral blood was sampled, and synovial fluid was additionally collected from ankylosing spondylitis patients.

Overall study results and their limits: According to the report, matched synovial fluid samples from ankylosing spondylitis patients were significantly enriched for the disease-linked clones. The disease-linked clones showed a CD8+ phenotype and occurred at relatively low frequencies in peripheral blood. A TCR beta motif made up of eight or nine highly homologous amino acid variants appeared to be characteristic of blood from ankylosing spondylitis patients. Some of the motif variants had been reported before in the synovial fluid and blood of reactive arthritis patients, a finding that suggests common disease-initiation mechanisms.

Taken from cysteine to phenylalanine, the CDR3 has 15 residues. Solely the CDR3 DNA is kept, with 45 bases framed from the first base. The germline V gene encodes CDR1 SQVTM and CDR2 ANQGSEA. Germline trimming amounts to 5 bases on V and 4 bases on J, with 10 as the count of junction bases outside the gene matches. TCRdb shows the sequencer as Illumina HiSeq 2500. Quantitative 5'-RACE with molecular barcodes was the method used to prepare the TCR beta libraries. The authors processed their data as follows. A new computational method, built on a probabilistic model of VDJ rearrangement, was used to identify disease-linked TCR variants. TCRdb reran the public reads through fastp at Q25 and MiXCR, keeping productive beta chains. CDR3 protein sequences are deduplicated, and each keeps its most common genes and DNA. The V and J calls follow TCRdb's processing rather than the paper's. For this sample the table gives around 75,000 distinct CDR3 sequences, of which over 4% were detected only once. The ten largest clonotypes hold 2.2% of the sample.

The rearrangement joined TRBV29-1 to TRBJ2-2; the central 7 bases match TRBD1. The TCR originated in a male donor with ankylosing spondylitis or in good health (not recorded which). Sequencing input: blood, either unsorted or a sorted T cell fraction (not recorded which). In nucleotides, the sequence is TGCAGCGTTAGGGGCGCGACAGGGAGCACCGGGGAGCTGTTTTTT. The resulting protein is CSVRGATGSTGELFF.